The present T cell receptor beta chain was sequenced within a study of response to subunit inactivated influenza vaccine. Per germline, CDR1 KGHDR and CDR2 SFDVKD. The V end was cut by 1 base, the J end by 5 bases, with 8 bases between. CDR3 length: 14 residues. Study-level results: Authors suggested each seasonal influenza vaccination recruits few new T cells.

MiXCR was run by TCRdb on the RT-PCR reads, yielding one entry per CDR3 protein. The sample includes 490,000 or so distinct CDR3 sequences, under 9% of them seen just once. Details on this clonotype: Antigen specificity is unknown.

This TCR came from a man between 50 and 69 years old who received an inactivated influenza vaccine. This specimen consisted of PBMCs from blood, obtained 23 months after vaccination. V is TRBV24-1 and J is TRBJ1-5; D not resolved. CDR3 DNA sequence: TGTGCCACCAGTGATTTTCAGTTTGATCAGCCCCAGCATTTT. It codes for CATSDFQFDQPQHF.